This passage covers 32 T cell receptor beta chains from one sample sequenced in a study of blood T cells in healthy people across ages. Next came a second PCR, run for 7 to 11 cycles, which used a sample-barcoded 5' primer along with a J-beta primer mix. TCRdb re-called the 5' RACE reads through MiXCR, storing one row per CDR3 protein. The sample lists some 1.1 million distinct CDR3 sequences, 30% to 40% occurring once. Specimen: blood. The origin of the receptors is a man between 18 and 29 years old in good health.

This clonotype was counted ten times or more. This chain links TRBV29-1 with TRBJ2-3, with D tentatively TRBD1 (5 bases). Germline loops: CDR1 SQVTM, CDR2 ANQGSEA. This CDR3 is built from 13 residues. Trimming took 4 bases from V and 1 from J, leaving 9 bases between them. The CDR3 here is CSVGGRGTDTQYF. The CDR3 DNA reads as TGCAGCGTTGGGGGCAGGGGCACAGATACGCAGTATTTT.

The chain carries TRBV20-1 and TRBJ1-1; D remains unclear. This CDR3 is built from 14 residues. The germline V gene has CDR1 DFQATT and CDR2 SNEGSKA (reference sequence). V lost 2 bases and J 0 bases, leaving 10 bases between the germline ends. CDR3 region: CSARRGVMNTEAFF. The CDR3 DNA reads TGCAGTGCTAGACGTGGGGTTATGAACACTGAAGCTTTCTTT.

The chain couples TRBV4-1 to TRBJ2-3; no reliable D call. This CDR3 comprises 16 residues. The germline CDR1 and CDR2 sequences are MGHRA and YSYEKL. Trimming shortened V by 0 bases and J by 0 bases, and 10 bases separated the two germline ends. CDR3 nucleotide sequence: TGCGCCAGCAGCCAAGATAAGGCCGGCAGCACAGATACGCAGTATTTT. Residues: CASSQDKAGSTDTQYF.

The chain uses TRBV5-1 and TRBJ2-2; TRBD2 aligns across 8 bases. Germline assignment: CDR1 SGHRS and CDR2 YFSETQ. Trimming cost V 4 bases and J 2 bases; bases outside gene matches: 7. CDR3 length: 16 amino acids. The CDR3 DNA sequence: TGCGCCAGCAGCCCGCGGACTAGCCTCAACACCGGGGAGCTGTTTTTT. Its translation: CASSPRTSLNTGELFF.

The rearrangement joins TRBV2 to TRBJ1-2; D is perhaps TRBD1 (6 bases). Trimming pared 11 bases from V and 8 bases from J, leaving 12 bases between. This CDR3 is 10 amino acids long. CDR1 and CDR2 from the germline V gene are SNHLY and FYNNEI. The CDR3 region is CAGGGWGYTF. The CDR3 DNA reads as TGTGCCGGAGGGGGGTGGGGCTACACCTTC.

The gene calls are TRBV14 and TRBJ1-6; the D gene is possibly TRBD1 (5 bases). The germline gives CDR1 SGHDN, CDR2 FVKESK. This CDR3 region has 16 residues. The V and J ends lost 4 bases and 7 bases respectively, with 17 bases between them. CDR3 residues: CASSPLTRGGNSPLHF. CDR3 bases: TGTGCCAGCAGCCCCCTCACTCGGGGGGGGAATTCACCCCTCCACTTT.

The chain carries TRBV20-1 and TRBJ2-3; 10 bases map to TRBD2. CDR3 size: 16 residues. CDR1 and CDR2 (germline): DFQATT, SNEGSKA (reference sequence). The V gene end was trimmed by 3 bases and the J gene end by 3 bases; junction bases not matched to a gene: 9. CDR3 nucleotides: TGCAGTGCTAGTAGGGCTAGCGGGGGAGGTACAGATACGCAGTATTTT. This gives the protein CSASRASGGGTDTQYF.

CDR3 region: CAISWTDSTDTQYF. Written as DNA, the CDR3 is TGTGCCATCAGTTGGACAGATAGCACAGATACGCAGTATTTT. This sequence joins TRBV10-3 and TRBJ2-3, with D possibly being TRBD1 (6 bases). Germline-derived CDR1 and CDR2 are ENHRY and SYGVKD. Trimming removed 5 bases at V and 0 bases at J, with 9 bases between. This CDR3 contains 14 residues.

This CDR3 is CASSEAGVGELFF. DNA for the CDR3: TGTGCCAGCAGTGAAGCGGGGGTCGGGGAGCTGTTTTTT. The chain joins TRBV2 to TRBJ2-2, with D perhaps given as TRBD1 or TRBD2 (5 bases each). The CDR3 length is 13 residues. Per the germline V gene, CDR1 is SNHLY and CDR2 is FYNNEI. V gave up 0 bases and J gave up 7 bases, with 6 bases separating them.

The chain couples TRBV5-1 to TRBJ2-7; D is perhaps TRBD1 (5 bases). Germline assignment: CDR1 SGHRS and CDR2 YFSETQ. V lost 2 bases, J lost 0 bases, and 6 bases lay in between. The CDR3 covers 13 residues. CDR3 bases: TGCGCCAGCAGCTTACAGGCCTCCTACGAGCAGTACTTC. It specifies CASSLQASYEQYF.

This clonotype occurred a few times. V gene TRBV18 combines with J gene TRBJ1-1; tentative D call: TRBD1 (5 bases). Germline V gene sequence: CDR1 KGHSH, CDR2 LQKENI. Trimming stripped 0 bases from V and 4 bases from J, with 12 bases between. This CDR3 is 15 amino acids long. CDR3 loop: CASSPPNGGATEAFF. The CDR3 DNA is TGTGCCAGCTCACCACCGAATGGAGGGGCCACTGAAGCTTTCTTT.

Only one count was recorded for this clonotype. J is TRBJ2-1 and V is TRBV6-2 or TRBV6-3, with 13 bases matching TRBD2. Germline V gene sequence: CDR1 MNHEY, CDR2 SVGEGT. Trimming removed 2 bases from V and 4 bases from J; junction bases left unmatched: 2. The CDR3 totals 16 residues. This CDR3 reads CASSYRTSGGYNEQFF. CDR3 nucleotides: TGTGCCAGCAGTTACCGGACTAGCGGGGGTTACAATGAGCAGTTCTTC.

The rearrangement joins TRBV20-1 to TRBJ1-4, with D tentatively TRBD1 (6 bases). Germline assignment: CDR1 DFQATT and CDR2 SNEGSKA (reference sequence). With 6 bases removed from V and 3 bases from J, the gap between germline ends came to 11 bases. This CDR3 region has 13 residues. CDR3 bases: TGCAGTGCCCCCGGGACATCTAATGAAAAACTGTTTTTT. The encoded protein is CSAPGTSNEKLFF.

This rearrangement joins TRBV20-1 to TRBJ1-1; a weak D match, TRBD1 (6 bases). Trimming took off 2 bases at V and 3 bases at J, with 16 bases between the two ends. Germline CDR1 is DFQATT and CDR2 is SNEGSKA (reference sequence). CDR3 length: 15 amino acids. DNA of the CDR3: TGCAGTGCTAGACGACCGGGGGCTTGGGACACTGAAGCTTTCTTT. Translated: CSARRPGAWDTEAFF.

The V call is TRBV7-2, the J call TRBJ1-5; D is unresolved. The CDR3 is 13 residues long. The germline CDR1 and CDR2 sequences are SGHTA and FQGNSA. Trimming shortened V by 6 bases and J by 3 bases, and 9 bases separated the two germline ends. CDR3 DNA: TGTGCCAGCAGTTCCTCAATCAATCAGCCCCAGCATTTT. Protein sequence: CASSSSINQPQHF.

The chain combines TRBV11-2 with TRBJ2-5; no firm D call. The CDR3 runs 14 residues. Germline values: CDR1 SGHAT, CDR2 FQNNGV. Trimming stripped 1 base from V and 1 base from J, with 7 bases between. CDR3 residues: CASSLGILQETQYF. CDR3 coding DNA: TGTGCCAGCAGCTTAGGCATCCTCCAAGAGACCCAGTACTTC.

The chain joins TRBV9 to TRBJ2-3; either TRBD1 or TRBD2 may fit D (5 bases each). CDR1 and CDR2 from the germline V gene are SGDLS and YYNGEE. This CDR3 is built from 16 residues. The CDR3 loop is CVSSQGENVVTDTQYF. The CDR3 region has the DNA TGTGTCTCTAGTCAAGGGGAGAATGTTGTCACAGATACGCAGTATTTT.

J is TRBJ1-1 and V is TRBV20-1, with TRBD1 identical over 8 bases. CDR3 size: 13 residues. V lost 5 bases to trimming and J lost 1 base; unmatched junction nucleotides: 3. The V gene's germline CDR1 is DFQATT and CDR2 SNEGSKA (reference sequence). CDR3 amino acids: CSADRGANTEAFF. In DNA, the CDR3 is TGCAGTGCTGACAGGGGTGCGAACACTGAAGCTTTCTTT.

This clonotype was found a few times. This sequence joins TRBV10-3 and TRBJ2-5; TRBD2 agrees at 12 bases. J gave up 4 bases and V 6 bases, and 9 bases lay outside the gene matches. The CDR3 sequence is 16 residues long. CDR1 is ENHRY and CDR2 is SYGVKD in the germline V gene. CDR3 in amino acids: CAISSASGGARETQYF. CDR3 coding DNA: TGTGCCATCAGCAGTGCTAGCGGGGGGGCCCGAGAGACCCAGTACTTC.

The V and J genes are TRBV7-2 and TRBJ2-2; D possibly matches TRBD1 or TRBD2 (5 bases each). The CDR3 contains 16 residues. V was shortened by 4 bases and J by 3 bases, with 15 bases between the two germline ends. Germline loops: CDR1 SGHTA, CDR2 FQGNSA. As DNA, the CDR3 is TGTGCCAGCAGCTCTTTAGGTGGGGGTTACACCGGGGAGCTGTTTTTT. Translating gives CASSSLGGGYTGELFF.

The chain links TRBV5-1 to TRBJ1-1; the match to TRBD1 covers 7 bases. The junction had 5 bases not matched to a gene; V was cut back by 2 bases and J by 4 bases. The length of the CDR3 is 14 residues. CDR1 is SGHRS, CDR2 YFSETQ, per germline. CDR3 nucleotide sequence: TGCGCCAGCAGCTTACAGGGGCAGTCCACTGAAGCTTTCTTT. As protein: CASSLQGQSTEAFF. Complete variable domain (other parts from reference TRBV5-1 and TRBJ1-1): KAGVTQTPRYLIKTRGQQVTLSCSPISGHRSVSWYQQTPGQGLQFLFEYFSETQRNKGNFPGRFSGRQFSNSRSEMNVSTLELGDSALYLCASSLQGQSTEAFFGQGTRLTVV.

This clonotype came up a few times. The rearrangement joins TRBV20-1 to TRBJ1-1; no reliable D call. The CDR3 loop spans 11 amino acids. Germline assignment: CDR1 DFQATT and CDR2 SNEGSKA (reference sequence). V was cut by 1 base and J by 10 bases, with 10 bases left in between. In DNA, the CDR3 is TGCAGTGCTAGAGTCGCGAGGAGAGCTTTCTTT. This codes for CSARVARRAFF.

The rearrangement links TRBV5-6 to TRBJ1-5, with D uncertain. The V end was cut by 0 bases, the J end by 5 bases, with 12 bases between. This CDR3 is 15 amino acids long. Per the germline V gene, CDR1 is SGHDT and CDR2 is YYEEEE. CDR3 nucleotides: TGTGCCAGCAGCTTGGAAGGACGGAGGGATCAGCCCCAGCATTTT. It is translated as CASSLEGRRDQPQHF.

This rearrangement joins TRBV7-2 to TRBJ2-5, with D possibly TRBD1 on 6 matching bases. Germline V gives CDR1 SGHTA, CDR2 FQGNSA. The CDR3 is 16 residues long. V gave up 1 base and J gave up 1 base, with 13 bases separating them. CDR3 DNA: TGTGCCAGCAGCTTAGGTCAGGACAGATTCCAAGAGACCCAGTACTTC. Its protein is CASSLGQDRFQETQYF.

This clonotype turned up a few times. The chain employs TRBV6-2 or TRBV6-3 and TRBJ1-2, with D possibly TRBD1 on 6 matching bases. The CDR3 contains 14 residues. V was cut by 2 bases and J by 3 bases, with 10 bases left in between. Germline V lookup: CDR1 MNHEY, CDR2 SVGEGT. This CDR3 is CASSYGGIDYGYTF. The CDR3 region has the DNA TGTGCCAGCAGTTACGGGGGCATCGACTATGGCTACACCTTC.

The chain employs TRBV29-1 and TRBJ1-1, with D uncertain. Trimming removed 6 bases at V and 4 bases at J, with 18 bases between. Looked up from germline, CDR1 is SQVTM and CDR2 is ANQGSEA. The length of the CDR3 is 14 residues. This CDR3 is CSVGTVERGTEAFF. CDR3 coding DNA: TGCAGCGTCGGCACCGTGGAGCGGGGCACTGAAGCTTTCTTT.

V usage is TRBV13 and J usage is TRBJ1-2; D unresolved. Trimming left V 3 bases short and J 7 bases short, with 12 bases between. The germline gives CDR1 PRHDT, CDR2 FYEKMQ (reference sequence). The CDR3 extends over 13 amino acids. The CDR3 protein is CASSFTQVSGYTF. The CDR3 bases are TGTGCCAGCAGCTTCACGCAGGTTTCTGGCTACACCTTC.

The chain links TRBV27 to TRBJ1-1, with D hard to call. CDR3 length: 13 amino acids. Germline V CDR1 and CDR2: MNHEY, SMNVEV (reference sequence). V was pared by 5 bases and J by 8 bases, with 15 bases between. The CDR3 DNA follows: TGTGCCAGCAGTGTAAGGAGACGGTCAGAAGCTTTCTTT. This translates into CASSVRRRSEAFF.

The chain links TRBV15 to TRBJ2-5, with a possible D match to TRBD2 (6 bases). The CDR3 is 14 residues long. Germline V gene data show CDR1 as LNHNV and CDR2 as YYDKDF (reference sequence). Trimming left V 3 bases short and J 11 bases short, with 19 bases between. Written as DNA, the CDR3 is TGTGCCACCAGCAGCGGGACTCCCGGCGGTGAGCAGTACTTC. Translating gives CATSSGTPGGEQYF.

This sequence joins TRBV4-1 and TRBJ1-5, with TRBD1 as a possible D gene (6 bases). Trimming pared 2 bases from V and 0 bases from J, leaving 8 bases between. Germline V gene sequence: CDR1 MGHRA, CDR2 YSYEKL. The CDR3 length is 15 residues. The CDR3 reads CASSQRTDSNQPQHF. In DNA, the CDR3 is TGCGCCAGCAGCCAACGGACAGATAGCAATCAGCCCCAGCATTTT.

The chain combines TRBV6-5 with TRBJ2-7; D not certain. The CDR3 sequence is 16 residues long. Germline V gene lookup returns CDR1 MNHEY and CDR2 SVGAGI. Between the trimmed V and J ends, which lost 6 bases and 2 bases, there was a span of 20 bases. The chain's CDR3 is CASRFYSSDPAYEQYF. CDR3 in DNA: TGTGCCAGCAGATTCTATTCGTCGGACCCTGCCTACGAGCAGTACTTC.

The chain employs TRBV6-2 or TRBV6-3 and TRBJ1-5; D is possibly TRBD1 (5 bases). The V end was cut by 4 bases, the J end by 0 bases, with 16 bases between. CDR3 size: 17 residues. Germline V gives CDR1 MNHEY, CDR2 SVGEGT. The CDR3 loop is CASSSTAGRYSNQPQHF. In DNA form, the CDR3 reads TGTGCCAGCAGTTCTACCGCAGGGAGGTATAGCAATCAGCCCCAGCATTTT.